This is a list of T cell receptor beta chains from one sample in a study of blood T cell repertoires in COVID-19. Clones were sequenced by immunoSEQ multiplex PCR, and TCRdb holds only the in-frame ones, with some missing. The top ten hold under 8% of the sample, which has 250,000 to 350,000 clones, roughly 90% seen once. Sequencing input: peripheral blood. The receptors shown here come from a man younger than 30 who had recovered from COVID-19. Both conserved end residues are part of each CDR3. Fields, in order: D gene, V gene, clone size, J gene, CDR3 DNA, CDR3 protein. The D gene is left open where the match is weak. Clone size is given for some rows only: seen once, a few or many times, or a class if the clone is expanded.

NA	TRBV11-2	once	TRBJ1-3	TGTGCCAGCAGCAACCCCAGGGCCTCTGGAAACACCATATATTTT	CASSNPRASGNTIYF
TRBD2	TRBV3-1/TRBV3-2	NA	TRBJ2-3	TGTGCCAGCAGCCCGCGGACTAGCGGGAGGGCAGATACGCAGTATTTT	CASSPRTSGRADTQYF
NA	TRBV7-9	NA	TRBJ2-7	TGTGCCAGCAGCTTAGAGACTAACCCGACCTACGAGCAGTACTTC	CASSLETNPTYEQYF
TRBD1	TRBV4-1	NA	TRBJ1-4	TGCGCCAGCAGCCATGTACCGGGACAGGGATTTAACGGACTGTTTTTT	CASSHVPGQGFNGLFF
TRBD1	TRBV4-1	once	TRBJ1-3	TGCGCCAGCAGCCACCACTCAGACAGGGGGCCCGGAAACACCATATATTTT	CASSHHSDRGPGNTIYF
NA	TRBV11-3	NA	TRBJ2-7	TGTGCCAGCAGCTCCCAGGACAGCGTCCCGGGGGAGCAGTACTTC	CASSSQDSVPGEQYF
TRBD2	TRBV7-2	NA	TRBJ2-3	TGTGCCAGCAGCACAGCGGGACTTAGCACAGATACGCAGTATTTT	CASSTAGLSTDTQYF
NA	TRBV15	NA	TRBJ1-1	TGTGCCACCAGCAGAGATCAGGTGAACACTGAAGCTTTCTTT	CATSRDQVNTEAFF
NA	TRBV11-2	NA	TRBJ2-1	TGTGCCAGCAGCTTAGGGACTACCGGGAGAGCGAAAAATGAGCAGTTCTTC	CASSLGTTGRAKNEQFF
NA	TRBV7-3	NA	TRBJ1-1	TGTGCCAGCAGCTTAGGCAGAAACACTGAAGCTTTCTTT	CASSLGRNTEAFF
NA	TRBV25-1	NA	TRBJ2-7	TGTGCCAGCAGTGAATTTGCGGGCAGGGGGGACGAGCAGTACTTC	CASSEFAGRGDEQYF
NA	TRBV18	few	TRBJ2-7	TGTGCCAGCTCACCCGGGGATCGCTACGAGCAGTACTTC	CASSPGDRYEQYF
NA	TRBV7-9	NA	TRBJ2-2	TGTGCCAGCAGAGGCGGGGACAGCTCCACCGGGGAGCTGTTTTTT	CASRGGDSSTGELFF
NA	TRBV6-1	NA	TRBJ2-1	TGTGCCAGCAGTGTACAGCCTGGGGGGAGCTCCTACAATGAGCAGTTCTTC	CASSVQPGGSSYNEQFF
NA	TRBV18	few	TRBJ2-7	TGTGCCAGCTCACCTCCGAACAGGGACTCCTACGAGCAGTACTTC	CASSPPNRDSYEQYF
TRBD1	TRBV7-6	NA	TRBJ2-5	TGTGCCAGCAGCGTCCGGACAGGGGAAGAGACCCAGTACTTC	CASSVRTGEETQYF
TRBD1	TRBV7-6	NA	TRBJ1-2	TGTGCCAGCAGCTCTACAGGGGATAGTGGCTACACCTTC	CASSSTGDSGYTF
TRBD2	TRBV6-2/TRBV6-3	NA	TRBJ2-1	TGTGCCAGCAGCCGGGGGGGGCCATCTGAGCAGTTCTTC	CASSRGGPSEQFF
NA	TRBV19	NA	TRBJ1-3	TGTGCCAGTAGCGTACAGGGCTCTGGAAACACCATATATTTT	CASSVQGSGNTIYF
NA	TRBV19	NA	TRBJ2-2	TGTGCCAGTAGTATGTGGCCCGGGGAGCTGTTTTTT	CASSMWPGELFF
TRBD2	TRBV9	NA	TRBJ2-7	TGTGCCAGCAGCGTATCTAGCGGGATCGGCGAGCAGTACTTC	CASSVSSGIGEQYF
TRBD2	TRBV12-3/TRBV12-4	NA	TRBJ2-1	TGTGCCAGCAGACTCGGGGGGAATGAGCAGTTCTTC	CASRLGGNEQFF
NA	TRBV3-1/TRBV3-2	NA	TRBJ2-5	TGTGCCAGCAGCCTGGCGGGTCGGATCCAAGAGACCCAGTACTTC	CASSLAGRIQETQYF
NA	TRBV6-5	once	TRBJ2-3	TGTGCCAGCAGTTCTCAGCCGAGGGGCACAGATACGCAGTATTTT	CASSSQPRGTDTQYF
NA	TRBV5-1	NA	TRBJ2-2	TGCGCCAGCAGCCAACTAGAGGGTGTCGGGGAGCTGTTTTTT	CASSQLEGVGELFF
NA	TRBV7-2	NA	TRBJ2-2	TGTGCCAGCAGCTTAGCCACAGCAGTGAAAACCGGGGAGCTGTTTTTT	CASSLATAVKTGELFF
TRBD1	TRBV4-1	NA	TRBJ1-1	TGCGCCAGCAGCCCAACAGGGGGCCCCTACCGGAACACTGAAGCTTTCTTT	CASSPTGGPYRNTEAFF
TRBD1	TRBV28	NA	TRBJ2-7	TGTGCCAGCGGCACAGGGGAGACCTACGAGCAGTACTTC	CASGTGETYEQYF
NA	TRBV7-8	NA	TRBJ2-7	TGTGCCAGCAGGCCTAGGAGTACTTACGAGCAGTACTTC	CASRPRSTYEQYF
TRBD1	TRBV6-5	NA	TRBJ1-2	TGTGCCAGCAGTTGGACAGGGAACTATGGCTACACCTTC	CASSWTGNYGYTF
TRBD1	TRBV5-1	NA	TRBJ2-1	TGCGCCAGCAGCTTGGGGTGGGGACAGGGACAATGGAGTGAGCAGTTCTTC	CASSLGWGQGQWSEQFF
TRBD1	TRBV29-1	NA	TRBJ1-2	TGCAGCGTTGGGGACAGTGCCATTTTCTATGGCTACACCTTC	CSVGDSAIFYGYTF
NA	TRBV7-3	NA	TRBJ2-2	TGTGCCAGCACCCCGCAAGGGGGGGGCACCGGGGAGCTGTTTTTT	CASTPQGGGTGELFF
TRBD1	TRBV18	NA	TRBJ2-7	TGTGCCAGCTCACCATCGACAGGGGGTTCCTACGAGCAGTACTTC	CASSPSTGGSYEQYF
TRBD1	TRBV5-6	NA	TRBJ2-7	TGTGCCAGCAGCTTTCGGCAGGGGGCATACGAGCAGTACTTC	CASSFRQGAYEQYF
NA	TRBV4-1	NA	TRBJ2-7	TGCGCCAGCAGCCAAGAGCAGGGTAGGATCTACGAGCAGTACTTC	CASSQEQGRIYEQYF
NA	TRBV27	NA	TRBJ1-2	TGTGCCAGCAGTTTACTCGGCGACAGGCCTAACTATGGCTACACCTTC	CASSLLGDRPNYGYTF
TRBD1	TRBV6-5	NA	TRBJ2-3	TGTGCCAGCAGTTACTCCGGGACAGGGGGCCTGAATACGCAGTATTTT	CASSYSGTGGLNTQYF
TRBD1	TRBV19	NA	TRBJ1-5	TGTGCCAGTAGTATGGGACAGACCCTAGAGCCCCAGCATTTT	CASSMGQTLEPQHF
NA	TRBV7-9	NA	TRBJ1-1	TGTGCCAGCAGCTTATTTAATGAGGCCGAAGCTTTCTTT	CASSLFNEAEAFF
TRBD1	TRBV27	NA	TRBJ2-7	TGTGCCAGCAGTTTGAACAGGGGCGAGCAGTACTTC	CASSLNRGEQYF
NA	TRBV5-1	NA	TRBJ1-4	TGCGCCAGCAGCTCATCGGAGGGAGAAAAACTGTTTTTT	CASSSSEGEKLFF
NA	TRBV18	NA	TRBJ1-1	TGTGCCAGCTCACCAGGTTTACAGACCTCGAACACTGAAGCTTTCTTT	CASSPGLQTSNTEAFF
TRBD1	TRBV10-3	few	TRBJ2-1	TGTGCCATCTCCGGACAGGGGGCGGTCAATGAGCAGTTCTTC	CAISGQGAVNEQFF
TRBD2	TRBV29-1	NA	TRBJ2-3	TGCAGCGTTTCTGTCAGCGGGAACGTTGTCCGAACAGATACGCAGTATTTT	CSVSVSGNVVRTDTQYF
NA	TRBV6-5	NA	TRBJ1-2	TGTGCCAGCAGTCTAAACACCCCAGGATATGGCTACACCTTC	CASSLNTPGYGYTF
TRBD1	TRBV14	NA	TRBJ2-7	TGTGCCAGCAGCCAAGATACAGGGGCCTCGAGCGAGCAGTACTTC	CASSQDTGASSEQYF
NA	TRBV5-1	NA	TRBJ1-1	TGCGCCAGCAGCCAAGTGGGGGGAACTGAAGCTTTCTTT	CASSQVGGTEAFF
TRBD2	TRBV11-3	NA	TRBJ2-5	TGTGCCAGCAGCTTAGACGAGCGGGGGGCGCTGAGAGAGACCCAGTACTTC	CASSLDERGALRETQYF
NA	TRBV2	few	TRBJ1-4	TGTGCCAGCAGATCTGAGGATGAAAAACTGTTTTTT	CASRSEDEKLFF
NA	TRBV5-4	once	TRBJ2-5	TGTGCCAGCAGCTCTGATGCGGGTGTGCAGGCGACCCAGTACTTC	CASSSDAGVQATQYF
NA	TRBV3-1/TRBV3-2	NA	TRBJ1-5	TGTGCCAGCAGCCAAGGCAGGGCGAGCCAGCCCCAGCATTTT	CASSQGRASQPQHF
TRBD1	TRBV20-1	NA	TRBJ1-2	TGCAGTGCGTCGACAGGGAACGGCTACACCTTC	CSASTGNGYTF
NA	TRBV6-1	NA	TRBJ1-2	TGTGCCAGCAGTGAAGGGGTTCCAGGCTATGGCTACACCTTC	CASSEGVPGYGYTF
NA	TRBV6-2/TRBV6-3	NA	TRBJ1-1	TGTGCCAGCAGTTACGGGGGAAGGAGGGCCTCTGGGGCTTTCTTT	CASSYGGRRASGAFF
NA	TRBV4-1	NA	TRBJ1-3	TGCGCCAGCAGCCAATGGGAGGGAAACACCATATATTTT	CASSQWEGNTIYF
NA	TRBV6-2/TRBV6-3	NA	TRBJ1-1	TGTGCCAGCAGCCCCAGGGTCACTGAAGCTTTCTTT	CASSPRVTEAFF
TRBD1	TRBV6-5	NA	TRBJ1-1	TGTGCCAGCAGTTACTCTTATGACAGGGGGGACACTGAAGCTTTCTTT	CASSYSYDRGDTEAFF
TRBD1	TRBV10-3	NA	TRBJ2-7	TGTGCCATCAGTGACCCTCTTCGGACAGGGGCCTACGAGCAGTACTTC	CAISDPLRTGAYEQYF
NA	TRBV19	NA	TRBJ2-1	TGTGCCAGTAGTATTGGGGCAGGGGATGAGCAGTTCTTC	CASSIGAGDEQFF